The entry below gives a single TCR beta chain sequence along with its context. The donors gave bone marrow, and they were healthy. CDR3 size: 14 residues. Trimming cost V 2 bases and J 7 bases, with 11 bases left between them. CDR1 MNHNY and CDR2 SVGAGI come from the germline V gene (reference sequence). The data derive from a study of cytomegalovirus exposure and HLA in healthy donors. The overall study: Falling in the Caucasian-associated ancestry cluster were about 82% of a few hundred genotyped donors.

Primers included in the PCR were 60 Vbeta and 13 Jbeta primers. Assay: immunoSEQ multiplex PCR; the TCRdb copy retains only in-frame clones and omits some. With about 59,000 clones in the sample, the ten largest clones hold roughly 5.4%. The sample comprised PBMCs. The clonotype comes from a man aged 30 to 45 in good health and CMV-seropositive. The gene calls are TRBV6-6 and TRBJ1-4; D unresolved. For the CDR3, the DNA is TGTGCCAGCAGTTACAGATGGAGGACTGAAAAACTGTTTTTT. Amino acids: CASSYRWRTEKLFF.